The rows below give T cell receptor beta chains drawn from one sample of a study of regulatory T cells in long-lasting Graves disease. Via MiXCR, TCRdb re-called the multiplex PCR reads, giving one row per CDR3 protein. The sample lists 540,000 or so distinct CDR3 sequences; around an eighth were seen once. Separately, the same data were catalogued under a study of T cells in Graves' hyperthyroidism and ophthalmopathy.

The specimen comprised peripheral blood mononuclear cells (PBMCs), sampled at new diagnosis, from a patient treated with antithyroid drugs. These receptors all stem from a man younger than 40 with Graves disease. CDR3s include the opening cysteine and the closing phenylalanine or tryptophan.

V gene	CDR3 protein
TRBV12-3/TRBV12-4	CASSFDRNLYNEQFF
TRBV7-2	CASSLRQDTQYF
TRBV20-1	CSARDLAWGRGYGYTF
TRBV12-5	CASGLVLTSGRALSSYNEQFF
TRBV28	CASSPGTAYNSPLHF
TRBV29-1	CSVEDRPRDRGPLSRAYEQYF
TRBV11-2	CAPSGVYNEQFF
TRBV27	CASSPMRSAYEQYF
TRBV11-2	CASSLEGGRSPLHF
TRBV18	CASFRGSSASGNTIYF
TRBV2	CASSRWSQARGRQPQHF
TRBV20-1	CSARPDGVRTGELFF
TRBV28	CASKPGRTDTQYF
TRBV7-9	CASSLGTPGQYF
TRBV19	CASTSTSGSDNEQFF
TRBV5-5	CASSSTRDTSGNTIYF
TRBV7-3	CASSSLGIAGGSYEQYF
TRBV11-2	CASTRTGHPYEQYF
TRBV12-3/TRBV12-4	CASSLVAGDDEQYF
TRBV6-5	CASSLGDRSGYGYTF
TRBV7-9	CASSATKGDSCEQYF
TRBV24-1	CATSTTFSGTGTTDTQYF
TRBV7-2	CASSLNRNINTEAFF
TRBV7-8	CASSSYLGGGGTGELFF